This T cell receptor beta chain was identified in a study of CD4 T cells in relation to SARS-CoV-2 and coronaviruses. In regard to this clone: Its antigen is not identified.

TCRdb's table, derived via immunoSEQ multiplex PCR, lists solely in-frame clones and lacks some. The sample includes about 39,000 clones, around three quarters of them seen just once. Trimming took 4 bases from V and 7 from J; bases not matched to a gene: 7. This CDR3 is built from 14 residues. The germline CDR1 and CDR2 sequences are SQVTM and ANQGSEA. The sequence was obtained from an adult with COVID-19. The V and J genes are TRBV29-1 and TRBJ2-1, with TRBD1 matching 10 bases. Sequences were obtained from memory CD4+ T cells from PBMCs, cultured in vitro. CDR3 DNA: TGCAGCGTTGCCGACAGGGGGCTTTTTAATGAGCAGTTCTTC. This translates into CSVADRGLFNEQFF.